The 25 T cell receptor beta chains below come from one sample, sequenced in a study of PD-1 blockade in classical Hodgkin lymphoma. Each patient experienced a relapse that followed autologous stem cell transplantation, and brentuximab vedotin exposure varied. This table comes from immunoSEQ multiplex PCR, and its TCRdb copy is limited to in-frame clones, with some not included. Of around 99,000 clones listed, roughly four fifths are singletons. Here the sequenced sample was peripheral blood mononuclear cells (PBMCs), taken before the second cycle of nivolumab. Source of these receptors: a human donor with classical Hodgkin lymphoma.

The J gene is TRBJ2-7, the V gene TRBV5-4; TRBD1 is a possible D gene (6 bases). Germline V lookup: CDR1 SGHNT, CDR2 YYREEE (reference sequence). The ends were cut back, 2 bases at V and 6 bases at J, with 21 bases in the middle. The CDR3 consists of 16 residues. The CDR3 is CASSFPRTGPAVEQYF. The DNA of the CDR3 is TGTGCCAGCAGCTTTCCCCGCACAGGGCCGGCGGTCGAGCAGTACTTC.

The V and J genes are TRBV9 and TRBJ2-1; 12 nucleotides line up with TRBD2. Unmatched junction bases numbered 2, after V lost 0 bases and J lost 4 bases. Germline V CDR1 and CDR2: SGDLS, YYNGEE. The CDR3 has 16 amino acids. CDR3: CASSVDGLAGYNEQFF. CDR3 nucleotides: TGTGCCAGCAGCGTAGATGGACTAGCGGGGTACAATGAGCAGTTCTTC.

This clone came up a few times. This sequence joins TRBV18 and TRBJ2-6; the D is unclear. CDR1 and CDR2 from the germline V gene are KGHSH and LQKENI. V lost 2 bases and J lost 3, with 5 bases in between. CDR3 length equals 14 residues. In DNA, the CDR3 is TGTGCCAGCTCACCAGGTGATGGGGCCAACGTCCTGACTTTC. This sequence encodes CASSPGDGANVLTF.

In this sample, this clone turned up a few times. The CDR3 protein is CASRSQGGTEAFF. Here the CDR3 DNA reads TGTGCCAGTAGGTCTCAGGGGGGCACTGAAGCTTTCTTT. V usage is TRBV19 and J usage is TRBJ1-1; TRBD1 matches at 7 bases. This CDR3 spans 13 amino acids. V was clipped by 6 bases and J by 4 bases; unmatched bases: 5. Germline V gene lookup returns CDR1 LNHDA and CDR2 SQIVND (reference sequence).

This clone was seen a single time. This chain uses TRBV10-3 with TRBJ2-5; possible D gene TRBD1, 6 bases. Germline lookup yields CDR1 ENHRY and CDR2 SYGVKD. Trimming removed 6 bases at V and 0 bases at J, with 8 bases between. The CDR3 sequence is 13 residues long. The DNA of the CDR3 is TGTGCCATCAGGGGGGACAACCAAGAGACCCAGTACTTC. Amino acids: CAIRGDNQETQYF.

The chain employs TRBV7-9 and TRBJ1-1, with D unclear. Germline CDR1 is SEHNR and CDR2 is FQNEAQ (reference sequence). V was trimmed by 1 base and J by 4 bases, leaving 10 bases between them. CDR3 length: 14 amino acids. In DNA, the CDR3 is TGTGCCAGCAGCTTAGTGGATGAGATCACTGAAGCTTTCTTT. Amino acid sequence: CASSLVDEITEAFF.

The rearrangement joins TRBV7-2 to TRBJ2-3, with TRBD2 identical over 7 bases. J gave up 3 bases and V 5 bases, and 5 bases lay outside the gene matches. CDR1 SGHTA and CDR2 FQGNSA come from the germline V gene. The CDR3 has 14 residues. CDR3 amino acids: CASSTRTRTDTQYF. The CDR3 DNA reads TGTGCCAGCAGCACCAGGACTAGAACAGATACGCAGTATTTT.

The rearrangement joins TRBV5-1 to TRBJ2-1, with TRBD2 matching 12 bases. J gave up 6 bases and V 1 base, and 2 bases lay outside the gene matches. Germline CDR1 is SGHRS and CDR2 is YFSETQ. This CDR3 comprises 15 residues. CDR3 sequence: CASSLTSGRLNEQFF. CDR3 sequence (DNA): TGCGCCAGCAGCTTGACTAGCGGGAGGCTCAATGAGCAGTTCTTC.

The chain recombines TRBV25-1 with TRBJ1-3; no clear D gene. Trimming pared 0 bases from V and 7 bases from J, leaving 13 bases between. The CDR3 is 15 residues long. Germline CDR1 and CDR2: MGHDK and SYGVNS. The CDR3 spells CASSEYGVLANTIYF. CDR3 DNA sequence: TGTGCCAGCAGTGAATACGGGGTCCTGGCGAACACCATATATTTT.

The rearrangement joins TRBV4-2 to TRBJ1-2; D gene uncertain. The CDR3 has 16 residues. Trimming cost V 0 bases and J 5 bases, with 16 bases left between them. From germline, CDR1 is LGHNA and CDR2 YNFKEQ. The CDR3: CASSQEGSRHPYGYTF. For the CDR3, the DNA is TGTGCCAGCAGCCAAGAGGGCAGCCGGCATCCTTATGGCTACACCTTC.

The rearrangement joins TRBV7-8 to TRBJ1-5, with TRBD1 identical over 7 bases. CDR1 SGHVS and CDR2 FQNEAQ come from the germline V gene. There are 13 residues in the CDR3. V was pared by 5 bases and J by 9 bases, with 7 bases of the junction left unmatched. The CDR3 DNA follows: TGTGCCAGCAGCCCCGACAGGGAGCGGCCCCAGCATTTT. Its protein is CASSPDRERPQHF.

The sample holds a few counts of this clone. The chain uses TRBV10-3 and TRBJ2-7, with 7 nucleotides matching TRBD2. This CDR3 has 17 amino acids. Trimming removed 0 bases from V and 0 bases from J; junction bases left unmatched: 8. The germline V gene has CDR1 ENHRY and CDR2 SYGVKD. CDR3 region: CAISESKGGGSSYEQYF. As DNA, the CDR3 is TGTGCCATCAGTGAGTCGAAAGGTGGCGGGAGCTCCTACGAGCAGTACTTC.

The chain carries TRBV10-3 and TRBJ2-7; the D gene is possibly TRBD2 (6 bases). This CDR3 is 12 amino acids long. V lost 5 bases and J lost 7, with 12 bases in between. In germline, CDR1 is ENHRY, CDR2 SYGVKD. The DNA of the CDR3 is TGTGCCATCAGTAATGGGGGGTCGGAGCAGTACTTC. This sequence encodes CAISNGGSEQYF.

The chain combines TRBV5-1 with TRBJ2-2; D remains ambiguous. Trimming cost V 0 bases and J 2 bases, with 8 bases left between them. CDR3 size: 15 residues. Germline CDR1 SGHRS, CDR2 YFSETQ. The CDR3 nucleotides are TGCGCCAGCAGCTTGGCAGGAAAAAACACCGGGGAGCTGTTTTTT. Encoded protein: CASSLAGKNTGELFF.

This chain joins TRBV5-4 and TRBJ2-5; 7 bases align to TRBD1. The CDR3 contains 15 residues. CDR1 SGHNT and CDR2 YYREEE come from the germline V gene (reference sequence). Trimming took 4 bases from V and 2 from J; bases not matched to a gene: 8. This chain's CDR3 is CASSPTGADQETQYF. As DNA, the CDR3 is TGTGCCAGCAGCCCCACAGGGGCTGATCAAGAGACCCAGTACTTC.

This chain uses TRBV12-5 with TRBJ2-2, with 7 bases aligning to TRBD2. J gave up 5 bases and V 2 bases, and 2 bases lay outside the gene matches. Germline V gene sequence: CDR1 LGHNT, CDR2 FRNRAP. This CDR3 is 14 amino acids long. Here the CDR3 reads CASGLREETGELFF. The CDR3 DNA sequence: TGTGCTAGTGGTTTGCGGGAGGAGACCGGGGAGCTGTTTTTT.

The chain carries TRBV7-8 and TRBJ2-3; 11 nucleotides match TRBD2. The CDR3 consists of 16 residues. Trimming took 3 bases from V and 1 from J; bases not matched to a gene: 3. CDR1 SGHVS and CDR2 FQNEAQ come from the germline V gene. The CDR3 coding sequence is TGTGCCAGCAGCTTCCCGGGACTAGCGGGCACAGATACGCAGTATTTT. This codes for CASSFPGLAGTDTQYF.

This chain uses TRBV19 with TRBJ1-1; TRBD1 is a possible D gene (5 bases). Germline CDR1 reads LNHDA; CDR2 reads SQIVND (reference sequence). This CDR3 contains 13 residues. V was clipped by 3 bases and J by 4 bases, with 9 bases between them. The CDR3: CASSIRGGTEAFF. The CDR3 coding sequence is TGTGCCAGTAGTATTAGGGGTGGCACTGAAGCTTTCTTT.

This chain joins TRBV9 and TRBJ2-3; no clear D gene. Deletions cut 4 bases from V and 5 bases from J, with 11 bases between. The CDR3 consists of 13 residues. The germline V gene has CDR1 SGDLS and CDR2 YYNGEE. As DNA, the CDR3 is TGTGCCAGCAGCCCTACCGATGGAGATACGCAGTATTTT. It is translated as CASSPTDGDTQYF.

The chain is built from TRBV5-1 and TRBJ2-1; 8 bases line up with TRBD1. Looked up from germline, CDR1 is SGHRS and CDR2 is YFSETQ. The J segment lost 8 bases and the V segment lost 0 bases, leaving 7 bases of the junction unmatched. The CDR3 has 15 amino acids. The CDR3 DNA reads TGCGCCAGCAGCTTGGGCCCGGACAGGGTCGATGAGCAGTTCTTC. Encoded protein: CASSLGPDRVDEQFF.

The rearrangement links TRBV4-3 to TRBJ1-2, with D possibly matching TRBD1 (6 bases). CDR3 length: 15 amino acids. Per the germline V gene, CDR1 is LGHNA and CDR2 is YSLEER. Trimming stripped 0 bases from V and 4 bases from J, with 12 bases between. CDR3 in amino acids: CASSQDWGGPYGYTF. For the CDR3, the DNA is TGCGCCAGCAGCCAAGATTGGGGGGGGCCCTATGGCTACACCTTC.

This clone showed up just a few times. V is TRBV25-1 and J is TRBJ1-5; D unresolved. Germline lookup yields CDR1 MGHDK and CDR2 SYGVNS. V lost 4 bases and J lost 9, with 13 bases in between. The CDR3 has 13 residues. The CDR3 here is CASSVDEGGPQHF. The DNA of the CDR3 is TGTGCCAGCAGTGTGGACGAGGGAGGGCCCCAGCATTTT. The full variable domain, in which reference TRBV25-1 and TRBJ1-5 provide the parts outside the CDR3, is EADIYQTPRYLVIGTGKKITLECSQTMGHDKMYWYQQDPGMELHLIHYSYGVNSTEKGDLSSESTVSRIRTEHFPLTLESARPSHTSQYLCASSVDEGGPQHFGDGTRLSIL.

The genes are TRBV6-1 and TRBJ1-5; weak D call: TRBD1 (5 bases). The CDR3 consists of 15 residues. V lost 4 bases, J lost 1 base, and 11 bases lay in between. Germline CDR1 and CDR2: MNHNS and SASEGT. The CDR3: CASSGQLSSNQPQHF. In DNA, the CDR3 is TGTGCCAGCAGTGGACAGCTTTCCAGCAATCAGCCCCAGCATTTT.

This chain joins TRBV19 and TRBJ1-2; D is perhaps TRBD1 (5 bases). With 11 bases removed from V and 4 bases from J, the gap between germline ends came to 20 bases. The CDR3 runs 14 residues. Germline lookup yields CDR1 LNHDA and CDR2 SQIVND (reference sequence). The CDR3 DNA follows: TGTGCCTCCAAGATGGGGGGACTGGGCTATGGCTACACCTTC. Translation: CASKMGGLGYGYTF. The full variable domain, with the rest looked up from reference TRBV19 and TRBJ1-2, is DGGITQSPKYLFRKEGQNVTLSCEQNLNHDAMYWYRQDPGQGLRLIYYSQIVNDFQKGDIAEGYSVSREKKESFPLTVTSAQKNPTAFYLCASKMGGLGYGYTFGSGTRLTVV.

The rearrangement links TRBV15 to TRBJ2-1; 8 nucleotides agree with TRBD2. This CDR3 has 18 amino acids. J was trimmed by 1 base and V by 1 base; bases with no gene match: 9. CDR1 LNHNV and CDR2 YYDKDF come from the germline V gene (reference sequence). CDR3 DNA sequence: TGTGCCACCAGCAGAGCTAGCGGGCAGGACGGATCCTACAATGAGCAGTTCTTC. Translating gives CATSRASGQDGSYNEQFF. The whole variable domain, filled in from reference TRBV15 and TRBJ2-1, reads DAMVIQNPRYQVTQFGKPVTLSCSQTLNHNVMYWYQQKSSQAPKLLFHYYDKDFNNEADTPDNFQSRRPNTSFCFLDIRSPGLGDTAMYLCATSRASGQDGSYNEQFFGPGTRLTVL.